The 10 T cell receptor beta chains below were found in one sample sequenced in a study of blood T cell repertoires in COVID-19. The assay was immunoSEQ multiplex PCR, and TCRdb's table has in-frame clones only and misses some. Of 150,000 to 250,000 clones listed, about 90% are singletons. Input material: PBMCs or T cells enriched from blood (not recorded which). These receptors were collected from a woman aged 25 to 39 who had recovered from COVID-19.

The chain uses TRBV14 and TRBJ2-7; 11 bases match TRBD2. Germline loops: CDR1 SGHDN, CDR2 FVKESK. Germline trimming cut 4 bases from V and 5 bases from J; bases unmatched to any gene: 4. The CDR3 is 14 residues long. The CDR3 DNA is TGTGCCAGCAGCCTCGGACTAGCGGGCCACGAGCAGTACTTC. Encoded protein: CASSLGLAGHEQYF.

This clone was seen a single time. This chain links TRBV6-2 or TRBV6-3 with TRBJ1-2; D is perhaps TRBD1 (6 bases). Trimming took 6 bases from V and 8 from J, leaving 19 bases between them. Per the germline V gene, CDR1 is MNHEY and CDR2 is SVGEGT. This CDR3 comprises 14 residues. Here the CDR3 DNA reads TGTGCCAGCAGCATCTCGGGGGGCTCAGGAGGCTACACCTTC. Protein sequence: CASSISGGSGGYTF.

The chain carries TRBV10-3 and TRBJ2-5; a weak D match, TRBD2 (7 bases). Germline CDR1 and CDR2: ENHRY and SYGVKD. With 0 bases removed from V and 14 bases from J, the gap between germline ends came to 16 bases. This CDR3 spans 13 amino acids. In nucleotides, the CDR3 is TGTGCCATCAGTGAGTCCGAGGGAGGGGGACCCTACTTC. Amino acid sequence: CAISESEGGGPYF.

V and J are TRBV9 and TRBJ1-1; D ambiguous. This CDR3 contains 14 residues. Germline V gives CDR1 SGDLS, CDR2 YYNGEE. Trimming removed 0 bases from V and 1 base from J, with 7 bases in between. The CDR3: CASSVDGRNTEAFF. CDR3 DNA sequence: TGTGCCAGCAGCGTAGACGGGAGGAACACTGAAGCTTTCTTT.

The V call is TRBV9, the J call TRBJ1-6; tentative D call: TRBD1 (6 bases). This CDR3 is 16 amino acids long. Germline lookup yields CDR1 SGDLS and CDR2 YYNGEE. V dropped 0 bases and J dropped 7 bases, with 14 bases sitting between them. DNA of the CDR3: TGTGCCAGCAGCGTAGGGGAACAGGGCGGGAATTCACCCCTCCACTTT. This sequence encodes CASSVGEQGGNSPLHF.

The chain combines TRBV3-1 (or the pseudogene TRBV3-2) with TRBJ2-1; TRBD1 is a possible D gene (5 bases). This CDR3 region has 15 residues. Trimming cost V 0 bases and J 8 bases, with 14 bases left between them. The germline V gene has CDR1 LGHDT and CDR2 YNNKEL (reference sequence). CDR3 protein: CASSQDSRGRDEQFF. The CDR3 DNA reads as TGTGCCAGCAGCCAAGATAGTAGGGGTAGGGATGAGCAGTTCTTC.

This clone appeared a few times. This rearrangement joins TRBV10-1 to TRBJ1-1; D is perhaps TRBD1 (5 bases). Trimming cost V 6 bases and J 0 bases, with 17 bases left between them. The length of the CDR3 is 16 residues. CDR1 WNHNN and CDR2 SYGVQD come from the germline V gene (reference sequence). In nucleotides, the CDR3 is TGCGCCAGCAGCCCTAGGGCGGGGGGGATGAACACTGAAGCTTTCTTT. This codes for CASSPRAGGMNTEAFF.

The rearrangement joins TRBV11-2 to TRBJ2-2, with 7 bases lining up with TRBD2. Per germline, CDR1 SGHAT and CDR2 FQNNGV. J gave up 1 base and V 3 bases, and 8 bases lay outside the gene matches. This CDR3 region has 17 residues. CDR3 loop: CASSLSRSGVNTGELFF. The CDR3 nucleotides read TGTGCCAGCAGCTTGTCACGGAGCGGGGTGAACACCGGGGAGCTGTTTTTT.

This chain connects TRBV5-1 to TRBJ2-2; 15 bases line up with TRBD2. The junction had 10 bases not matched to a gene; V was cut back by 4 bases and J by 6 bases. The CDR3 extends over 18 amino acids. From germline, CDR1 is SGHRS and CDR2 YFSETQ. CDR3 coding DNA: TGCGCCAGCAGCCCGGGGACTAGCGGGGGGAGTTTCGCCGGGGAGCTGTTTTTT. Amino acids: CASSPGTSGGSFAGELFF. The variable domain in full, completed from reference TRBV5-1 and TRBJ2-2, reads KAGVTQTPRYLIKTRGQQVTLSCSPISGHRSVSWYQQTPGQGLQFLFEYFSETQRNKGNFPGRFSGRQFSNSRSEMNVSTLELGDSALYLCASSPGTSGGSFAGELFFGEGSRLTVL.

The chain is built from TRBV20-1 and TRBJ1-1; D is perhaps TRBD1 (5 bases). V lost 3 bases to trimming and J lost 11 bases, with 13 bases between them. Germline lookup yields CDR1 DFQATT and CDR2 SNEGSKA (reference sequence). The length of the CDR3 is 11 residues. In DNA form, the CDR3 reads TGCAGTGCTAGCCGACAGAGAGATGCTTTCTTT. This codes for CSASRQRDAFF.